These 23 T cell receptor beta chains were all obtained from the same sample, sequenced in a study of blood T cell repertoires in COVID-19. Method: immunoSEQ multiplex PCR; TCRdb's copy keeps in-frame clones and lacks some. The data hold under 200,000 clones, with around 90% observed a single time. Sequences were obtained from peripheral blood. These receptors were collected from a man aged 35 to 55 with active or convalescent COVID-19.

This clone was observed once. The rearrangement joins TRBV4-1 to TRBJ2-6; no clear D gene. Germline values: CDR1 MGHRA, CDR2 YSYEKL. V gave up 1 base and J gave up 0 bases, with 7 bases separating them. CDR3 length: 16 amino acids. The CDR3 nucleotides read TGCGCCAGCAGCCAAGTAGTAGTCTCTGGGGCCAACGTCCTGACTTTC. Translation gives CASSQVVVSGANVLTF.

The genes are TRBV6-2 or TRBV6-3 and TRBJ2-5; 10 positions match TRBD1. With 2 bases clipped from V and 5 bases from J, the junction kept 5 bases outside the gene matches. CDR3 length: 15 residues. Germline CDR1 and CDR2: MNHEY and SVGEGT. This chain's CDR3 is CASSYRQGAGETQYF. The CDR3 DNA reads TGTGCCAGCAGTTACAGACAGGGGGCTGGGGAGACCCAGTACTTC.

The rearrangement joins TRBV5-8 to TRBJ1-1; D is uncertain. V dropped 1 base and J dropped 5 bases, with 9 bases sitting between them. The V gene's germline CDR1 is SGHTS and CDR2 YDEGEE. This CDR3 is 13 amino acids long. The CDR3 DNA reads TGTGCCAGCAGCTTGTTTAGAGGGACTGAAGCTTTCTTT. Its protein is CASSLFRGTEAFF.

The rearrangement uses TRBV19 and TRBJ2-5, with 9 bases that match TRBD1. The V segment lost 5 bases and the J segment 5 bases; nucleotides outside the gene matches: 6. The length of the CDR3 is 14 residues. The V gene's germline CDR1 is LNHDA and CDR2 SQIVND (reference sequence). The CDR3 DNA follows: TGTGCCAGTAGTCCGGGGACAGGGTGGGAGACCCAGTACTTC. It specifies CASSPGTGWETQYF. Variable domain in full (rest from reference TRBV19 and TRBJ2-5): DGGITQSPKYLFRKEGQNVTLSCEQNLNHDAMYWYRQDPGQGLRLIYYSQIVNDFQKGDIAEGYSVSREKKESFPLTVTSAQKNPTAFYLCASSPGTGWETQYFGPGTRLLVL.

This sequence joins TRBV10-3 and TRBJ1-5; 7 nucleotides match TRBD1. V lost 3 bases and J lost 4; bases outside the gene matches: 6. This CDR3 contains 15 residues. CDR1 and CDR2 (germline): ENHRY, SYGVKD. The CDR3 nucleotides read TGTGCCATCAGTGACTCGGGACAGTTAAATCAGCCCCAGCATTTT. Amino acid sequence: CAISDSGQLNQPQHF.

The chain combines TRBV6-5 with TRBJ1-6, with 7 bases matching TRBD1. Germline-derived CDR1 and CDR2 are MNHEY and SVGAGI. V trimming: 8 bases; J trimming: 10 bases; junction bases outside the gene matches: 8. The CDR3 has 13 amino acids. CDR3 DNA sequence: TGTGCCAGCGGCGACAGGGCTCGGTCACCCCTCCACTTT. It encodes CASGDRARSPLHF.

V usage is TRBV27 and J usage is TRBJ2-7; the match to TRBD1 covers 7 bases. With V trimmed by 3 bases and J by 3 bases, 5 bases remained unmatched. Germline V lookup: CDR1 MNHEY, CDR2 SMNVEV (reference sequence). The CDR3 has 14 amino acids. CDR3 sequence (DNA): TGTGCCAGCAGTTTTACCGGGACAGTCTACGAGCAGTACTTC. Translated, it gives CASSFTGTVYEQYF.

The chain carries TRBV27 and TRBJ1-1, with 7 bases identical to TRBD1. V was clipped by 5 bases and J by 6 bases; unmatched bases: 6. This CDR3 has 13 amino acids. The germline V gene has CDR1 MNHEY and CDR2 SMNVEV (reference sequence). CDR3 coding DNA: TGTGCCAGCAGTACCTTAGGGGGCTCTGAAGCTTTCTTT. Protein sequence: CASSTLGGSEAFF.

This rearrangement joins TRBV18 to TRBJ2-2; TRBD1 matches at 7 bases. Germline CDR1 is KGHSH and CDR2 is LQKENI. The CDR3 runs 14 residues. J lost 0 bases, V lost 8 bases, and 3 bases had no gene match. The CDR3 coding sequence is TGTGCCAGCACTGACAGGGCGAACACCGGGGAGCTGTTTTTT. This gives the protein CASTDRANTGELFF. The full variable domain, with the rest looked up from reference TRBV18 and TRBJ2-2, is NAGVMQNPRHLVRRRGQEARLRCSPMKGHSHVYWYRQLPEEGLKFMVYLQKENIIDESGMPKERFSAEFPKEGPSILRIQQVVRGDSAAYFCASTDRANTGELFFGEGSRLTVL.

This clone was detected only once. V is TRBV5-6 and J is TRBJ1-2, with a weak D call TRBD1 (6 bases). CDR3 length: 14 residues. Germline V CDR1 and CDR2: SGHDT, YYEEEE. With 4 bases removed from V and 4 bases from J, the gap between germline ends came to 14 bases. CDR3: CASSTEGVSYGYTF. In nucleotides, the CDR3 is TGTGCCAGCAGCACCGAGGGGGTTAGCTATGGCTACACCTTC.

This chain uses TRBV7-9 with TRBJ2-5; TRBD1 agrees at 11 bases. CDR1 and CDR2 from the germline V gene are SEHNR and FQNEAQ (reference sequence). With V trimmed by 5 bases and J by 5 bases, 7 bases remained unmatched. The CDR3 totals 15 residues. The CDR3 spells CASSPGQGEAETQYF. Here the CDR3 DNA reads TGTGCCAGCAGCCCGGGACAGGGGGAGGCGGAGACCCAGTACTTC.

This clone came up a few times. V usage is TRBV6-5 and J usage is TRBJ1-5; 8 nucleotides align to TRBD1. The CDR3 is 15 residues long. V lost 5 bases, J lost 6 bases, and 9 bases stayed unmatched. Germline lookup yields CDR1 MNHEY and CDR2 SVGAGI. Here the CDR3 DNA reads TGTGCCAGCAGTAGGGGACAGGCCCCCGGTCAGCCCCAGCATTTT. It specifies CASSRGQAPGQPQHF.

This chain joins TRBV7-2 and TRBJ1-3, with TRBD1 matching over 9 bases. CDR3 length equals 16 residues. CDR1 and CDR2 from the germline V gene are SGHTA and FQGNSA. Trimming removed 4 bases from V and 1 base from J; junction bases left unmatched: 5. This CDR3 reads CASSSRQGVSGNTIYF. Written as DNA, the CDR3 is TGTGCCAGCAGCTCACGACAGGGGGTATCTGGAAACACCATATATTTT.

This chain links TRBV21-1 with TRBJ1-6. TRBV21-1 is an annotated pseudogene. The CDR3 extends over 12 amino acids. CDR3 DNA sequence: TGTGCCAGCAGCAAAGTAAAATCACCCCTCCACTTT. Its translation: CASSKVKSPLHF.

This rearrangement joins TRBV3-1 (or the pseudogene TRBV3-2) to TRBJ1-2, with 8 bases fitting TRBD1. J gave up 6 bases and V 6 bases, and 12 bases lay outside the gene matches. The CDR3 has 15 residues. Germline V CDR1 and CDR2: LGHDT, YNNKEL (reference sequence). CDR3 coding DNA: TGTGCCAGCAGTTTAGGACAGGGATGGATTGATGGCTACACCTTC. Amino acids: CASSLGQGWIDGYTF.

The genes are TRBV4-1 and TRBJ1-6; TRBD1 aligns across 9 bases. Per germline, CDR1 MGHRA and CDR2 YSYEKL. The CDR3 contains 18 residues. The J segment lost 3 bases and the V segment lost 5 bases, leaving 11 bases of the junction unmatched. The CDR3 DNA sequence: TGCGCCAGCAGCGGACTCTCCGGGACAGGGCTCTATAATTCACCCCTCCACTTT. Its translation is CASSGLSGTGLYNSPLHF.

The rearrangement links TRBV4-1 to TRBJ1-2, with 7 bases lining up with TRBD1. The CDR3 spans 16 residues. CDR1 and CDR2 (germline): MGHRA, YSYEKL. The ends lost 0 bases at V and 3 bases at J; junction bases unmatched: 7. DNA for the CDR3: TGCGCCAGCAGCCAAGAACGGGACAGAGCCTACTATGGCTACACCTTC. Translated, it gives CASSQERDRAYYGYTF.

This chain joins TRBV11-3 and TRBJ2-7; 13 nucleotides agree with TRBD2. V lost 5 bases, J lost 4 bases, and 14 bases stayed unmatched. Germline CDR1 is SGHNT and CDR2 is YENEEA. The CDR3 runs to 18 residues. CDR3: CASSVEGGLAGVRYEQYF. The DNA for the CDR3 is TGTGCCAGCAGCGTCGAAGGTGGACTAGCGGGAGTAAGGTACGAGCAGTACTTC.

The chain is built from TRBV6-2 or TRBV6-3 and TRBJ1-4; unclear D gene. The CDR3 spans 16 residues. Germline V gene lookup returns CDR1 MNHEY and CDR2 SVGEGT. Deletions cut 0 bases from V and 0 bases from J, with 8 bases between. CDR3 protein: CASSYSNGATNEKLFF. The DNA for the CDR3 is TGTGCCAGCAGTTACTCGAACGGGGCAACTAATGAAAAACTGTTTTTT.

The chain is built from TRBV27 and TRBJ1-1; TRBD1 aligns across 7 bases. The CDR3 is 16 residues long. J lost 1 base, V lost 2 bases, and 7 bases had no gene match. Per the germline V gene, CDR1 is MNHEY and CDR2 is SMNVEV (reference sequence). CDR3 sequence reads: CASSLTYRGANTEAFF. The CDR3 DNA follows: TGTGCCAGCAGTTTAACGTACAGGGGTGCGAACACTGAAGCTTTCTTT.

This chain links TRBV7-9 with TRBJ1-1; D is undetermined. Germline V lookup: CDR1 SEHNR, CDR2 FQNEAQ (reference sequence). V was shortened by 1 base and J by 1 base, with 10 bases between the two germline ends. The CDR3 length is 15 residues. CDR3 residues: CASSLVAGENTEAFF. CDR3 DNA sequence: TGTGCCAGCAGCTTAGTAGCGGGTGAGAACACTGAAGCTTTCTTT. Combining the CDR3 with reference TRBV7-9 and TRBJ1-1 gives the whole variable domain DTGVSQNPRHKITKRGQNVTFRCDPISEHNRLYWYRQTLGQGPEFLTYFQNEAQLEKSRLLSDRFSAERPKGSFSTLEIQRTEQGDSAMYLCASSLVAGENTEAFFGQGTRLTVV.

V is TRBV29-1 and J is TRBJ2-1, with TRBD2 matching over 8 bases. Losses at the gene ends were 6 bases for V and 2 bases for J; bases not matched to a gene: 6. CDR3 size: 14 residues. Germline CDR1 and CDR2: SQVTM and ANQGSEA. In nucleotides, the CDR3 is TGCAGCGTCGTAGCGGGACTCACCTACAATGAGCAGTTCTTC. Translated, it gives CSVVAGLTYNEQFF.

The chain combines TRBV7-9 with TRBJ1-2; TRBD1 matches at 7 bases. Unmatched junction bases numbered 3, after V lost 5 bases and J lost 6 bases. Germline V gene data show CDR1 as SEHNR and CDR2 as FQNEAQ (reference sequence). There are 12 residues in the CDR3. CDR3 bases: TGTGCCAGCAGCAGGGGGCAGGATGGCTACACCTTC. Translation: CASSRGQDGYTF. Full variable domain (remainder filled in from reference TRBV7-9 and TRBJ1-2): DTGVSQNPRHKITKRGQNVTFRCDPISEHNRLYWYRQTLGQGPEFLTYFQNEAQLEKSRLLSDRFSAERPKGSFSTLEIQRTEQGDSAMYLCASSRGQDGYTFGSGTRLTVV.